This T cell receptor (beta chain) was observed in a study of blood T cell repertoires in COVID-19. Using immunoSEQ multiplex PCR, the repertoire was profiled, and TCRdb retains in-frame clones only, with some absent. The sample includes 130,000 to 150,000 clones, 75% to 85% seen only once; the top ten take more than 4%. This CDR3 is built from 9 residues. The V gene's germline CDR1 is SNHLY and CDR2 FYNNEI. In the case of this clone: The junction departs from the called germline gene at one end, perhaps through a read error.

The chain combines TRBV2 with TRBJ2-7, with D possibly matching TRBD1 (6 bases). Material: peripheral blood. The clonotype was recovered from a woman aged 50 to 60 with acute or convalescent COVID-19. CDR3 loop: CASSEGTVF. As DNA, the CDR3 is TGTGCCAGCAGTGAAGGGACAGTCTTC.